This T cell receptor beta chain originates from a study of identical twins. Study results and limitations: Interpretation of the results relied on cross-sectional statistical analysis and not on following the same donors.

TCRdb independently ran MiXCR on the 5' RACE reads; one entry per CDR3 protein. Of hundreds of thousands of distinct CDR3 sequences listed, 9% to 15% are singletons. This clonotype was seen only a few times. Its cognate antigen is unknown. Per the germline V gene, CDR1 is DFQATT and CDR2 is SNEGSKA (reference sequence). Germline trimming cut 6 bases from V and 7 bases from J; bases unmatched to any gene: 16. The CDR3 extends over 15 amino acids. The sample was also reused in another study, on yellow fever vaccine responses in identical twins. That source notes: Each twin's T cell response to the vaccine was reported to look partly convergent and partly personalized.

V and J are TRBV20-1 and TRBJ2-5, with 8 nucleotides matching TRBD2. The sequencing input was PBMCs. The TCR sequence derives from a woman aged 18-29 years in good health. The CDR3 nucleotides are TGCAGTGCCTCTGGATTGGGGGTGAGCGGGAGGACCCAGTACTTC. This translates into CSASGLGVSGRTQYF.